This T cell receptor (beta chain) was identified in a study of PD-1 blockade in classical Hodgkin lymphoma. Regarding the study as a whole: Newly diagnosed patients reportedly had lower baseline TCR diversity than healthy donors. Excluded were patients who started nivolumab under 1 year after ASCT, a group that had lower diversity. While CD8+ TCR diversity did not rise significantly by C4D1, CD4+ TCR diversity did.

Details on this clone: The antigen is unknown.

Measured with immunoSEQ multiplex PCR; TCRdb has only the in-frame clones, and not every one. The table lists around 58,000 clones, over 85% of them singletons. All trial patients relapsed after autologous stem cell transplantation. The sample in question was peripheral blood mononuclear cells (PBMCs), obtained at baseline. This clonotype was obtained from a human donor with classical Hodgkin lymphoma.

The CDR3 bases are TGTGCCAGCAGCTTGGAATTCTCCTACGAGCAGTACTTC. Its protein product is CASSLEFSYEQYF. The rearrangement uses TRBV5-8 and TRBJ2-7; D gene unclear. The CDR3 loop spans 13 amino acids. V was clipped by 0 bases and J by 0 bases, with 4 bases between them. Looked up from germline, CDR1 is SGHTS and CDR2 is YDEGEE.